A single sample is the source of the 15 T cell receptor beta chains below, sequenced in a study of cytomegalovirus exposure and HLA in healthy donors. The primer mix had 60 Vbeta and 13 Jbeta primers. Using immunoSEQ multiplex PCR, the repertoire was profiled, and TCRdb retains in-frame clones only, with some absent. Here the sample spans under 150,000 clones, approximately 79% being singletons. Input material: PBMCs. The receptors shown here come from a woman aged 45-65 years in good health and CMV-seropositive.

The chain has TRBV28 and TRBJ1-2, with D possibly matching TRBD1 (6 bases). This CDR3 comprises 14 residues. Germline V CDR1 and CDR2: MDHEN, SYDVKM. Trimming pared 6 bases from V and 1 base from J, leaving 12 bases between. Written as DNA, the CDR3 is TGTGCCAGCAGGGACGGACAGAGTAACTATGGCTACACCTTC. Amino acids: CASRDGQSNYGYTF.

The CDR3 DNA reads as TGCGCCAGCAGCCAGGCGACAGGGGGCGTCGACGAGCAGTACTTC. Protein sequence: CASSQATGGVDEQYF. This rearrangement joins TRBV4-3 to TRBJ2-7; 10 positions agree with TRBD1. There are 15 residues in the CDR3. Germline CDR1 reads LGHNA; CDR2 reads YSLEER. The trim removed 3 bases at V and 5 bases at J, leaving 7 bases unmatched.

The V and J genes are TRBV2 and TRBJ2-3, with TRBD2 matching 9 bases. The length of the CDR3 is 15 residues. Germline CDR1 is SNHLY and CDR2 is FYNNEI. V dropped 3 bases and J dropped 4; count of bases not matched to a gene: 5. The CDR3 DNA is TGTGCCAGCAGTGACTCGGGACTAGCCGCAGATACGCAGTATTTT. Translated, it gives CASSDSGLAADTQYF. The full variable domain, with the rest looked up from reference TRBV2 and TRBJ2-3, is EPEVTQTPSHQVTQMGQEVILRCVPISNHLYFYWYRQILGQKVEFLVSFYNNEISEKSEIFDDQFSVERPDGSNFTLKIRSTKLEDSAMYFCASSDSGLAADTQYFGPGTRLTVL.

This clone was found once. This chain uses TRBV9 with TRBJ2-1; TRBD2 matches at 11 bases. This CDR3 has 14 residues. With V trimmed by 2 bases and J by 10 bases, 5 bases remained unmatched. Germline V CDR1 and CDR2: SGDLS, YYNGEE. The DNA of the CDR3 is TGTGCCAGCAGCGTTAGCGGGGGGGCCTGGGAGCAGTTCTTC. This gives the protein CASSVSGGAWEQFF.

This clone appeared once. The gene calls are TRBV7-2 and TRBJ1-3; D uncertain. V lost 7 bases to trimming and J lost 4 bases, with 14 bases between them. The CDR3 is 14 residues long. Germline CDR1 reads SGHTA; CDR2 reads FQGNSA. The CDR3 coding sequence is TGTGCCAGCACCTCTCCTCAGACAGGAAACACCATATATTTT. Amino acid sequence: CASTSPQTGNTIYF.

This clone turned up a few times. The rearrangement joins TRBV5-4 to TRBJ2-2; D is undetermined. Germline V gene data show CDR1 as SGHNT and CDR2 as YYREEE (reference sequence). The CDR3 is 13 amino acids. With 2 bases removed from V and 4 bases from J, the gap between germline ends came to 6 bases. For the CDR3, the DNA is TGTGCCAGCAGCTTACTTATCACCGGGGAGCTGTTTTTT. Protein sequence: CASSLLITGELFF. Together with reference TRBV5-4 and TRBJ2-2, the CDR3 gives the full variable domain: ETGVTQSPTHLIKTRGQQVTLRCSSQSGHNTVSWYQQALGQGPQFIFQYYREEENGRGNFPPRFSGLQFPNYSSELNVNALELDDSALYLCASSLLITGELFFGEGSRLTVL.

This sequence joins TRBV27 and TRBJ1-1; TRBD1 matches 7 bases. This CDR3 region has 18 residues. V lost 2 bases, J lost 0 bases, and 12 bases stayed unmatched. Germline CDR1 reads MNHEY; CDR2 reads SMNVEV (reference sequence). CDR3 nucleotide sequence: TGTGCCAGCAGTTTAGTTTATATACAGGGGTTCATGAACACTGAAGCTTTCTTT. Translation gives CASSLVYIQGFMNTEAFF.

The chain joins TRBV9 to TRBJ2-2; 7 nucleotides agree with TRBD2. V dropped 3 bases and J dropped 1; count of bases not matched to a gene: 6. Per germline, CDR1 SGDLS and CDR2 YYNGEE. The CDR3 contains 16 residues. Here the CDR3 reads CASSAKGTKNTGELFF. CDR3 coding DNA: TGTGCCAGCAGCGCTAAGGGGACTAAGAACACCGGGGAGCTGTTTTTT.

This chain joins TRBV11-2 and TRBJ2-7; 9 bases agree with TRBD1. The CDR3 loop spans 15 amino acids. V was pared by 6 bases and J by 3 bases, with 9 bases of the junction left unmatched. The germline V gene has CDR1 SGHAT and CDR2 FQNNGV. The CDR3 is CASRNRDRAIYEQYF. The CDR3 bases are TGTGCCAGCAGAAACCGGGACAGGGCGATCTACGAGCAGTACTTC.

This clone occurred once. This chain connects TRBV2 to TRBJ1-2, with 9 bases matching TRBD1. The CDR3 loop spans 13 amino acids. Germline V lookup: CDR1 SNHLY, CDR2 FYNNEI. After removal of 6 bases from V and 7 bases from J, the junction contained 6 bases not matched to a gene. CDR3 in DNA: TGTGCCAGCAGCGCGGACAGGGGCTCTGGCTACACCTTC. This sequence encodes CASSADRGSGYTF.

The chain links TRBV4-2 to TRBJ2-7; D perhaps matches TRBD1 (6 bases). Germline V gene lookup returns CDR1 LGHNA and CDR2 YNFKEQ. The CDR3 covers 13 residues. V was pared by 4 bases and J by 1 base, with 8 bases between. The CDR3 coding sequence is TGTGCCAGCAGCCTCGGACAGTCCTACGAGCAGTACTTC. Translating gives CASSLGQSYEQYF.

The genes are TRBV18 and TRBJ2-7; TRBD2 might be the D (6 bases). Looked up from germline, CDR1 is KGHSH and CDR2 is LQKENI. Trimming cost V 6 bases and J 2 bases, with 11 bases left between them. The CDR3 has 13 residues. This chain's CDR3 is CASSPSGAYEQYF. The DNA of the CDR3 is TGTGCCAGCTCTCCATCGGGGGCCTACGAGCAGTACTTC.

V gene TRBV6-5 combines with J gene TRBJ1-1, with 9 bases fitting TRBD1. The trim removed 4 bases at V and 4 bases at J, leaving 4 bases unmatched. The germline V gene has CDR1 MNHEY and CDR2 SVGAGI. This CDR3 has 14 residues. The CDR3 sequence is CASSFGTGFTEAFF. The CDR3 nucleotides are TGTGCCAGCAGTTTCGGGACAGGGTTCACTGAAGCTTTCTTT.

This clone was seen only once. The chain joins TRBV6-6 to TRBJ1-5; 9 bases line up with TRBD1. V dropped 6 bases and J dropped 7; count of bases not matched to a gene: 4. Germline CDR1 MNHNY, CDR2 SVGAGI (reference sequence). This CDR3 has 13 residues. The CDR3 region has the DNA TGTGCCAGCAGGGACAGGGGCTCCCAGCCCCAGCATTTT. Translation gives CASRDRGSQPQHF.

The chain is built from TRBV5-4 and TRBJ1-3; 10 nucleotides line up with TRBD1. The CDR3 totals 15 residues. Trimming took 3 bases from V and 2 from J; bases not matched to a gene: 2. Germline assignment: CDR1 SGHNT and CDR2 YYREEE (reference sequence). CDR3 sequence (DNA): TGTGCCAGCAGCTCCGGGACAGGGGCTGGAAACACCATATATTTT. It encodes CASSSGTGAGNTIYF.